One and the same sample provided the 30 T cell receptor beta chains below, sequenced in a study of T cell responses to AZD1222 COVID-19 vaccine. Assay: immunoSEQ multiplex PCR; the TCRdb copy retains only in-frame clones and omits some. The repertoire holds fewer than 120,000 clones, with about 90% as singletons. The sample consisted of peripheral blood, taken 28 days after the second AZD1222 dose. The origin of the receptors is an adult who received the AZD1222 COVID-19 vaccine.

In its sample, this clone was seen a few times. This CDR3 reads CASSYSNTKLFF. The CDR3 DNA is TGTGCCAGCAGTTACTCGAATACCAAACTGTTTTTT. V gene TRBV6-2 or TRBV6-3 combines with J gene TRBJ1-4, with D hard to call. V gave up 0 bases and J gave up 11 bases, with 7 bases separating them. This CDR3 has 12 residues. Germline CDR1 and CDR2: MNHEY and SVGEGT.

The chain couples TRBV4-1 to TRBJ2-7; 9 nucleotides agree with TRBD2. The germline V gene has CDR1 MGHRA and CDR2 YSYEKL. The CDR3 spans 14 residues. V dropped 4 bases and J dropped 0; count of bases not matched to a gene: 1. The CDR3 region has the DNA TGCGCCAGCAGCCTAGCGGGAGACTCCTACGAGCAGTACTTC. It yields the protein CASSLAGDSYEQYF.

The rearrangement joins TRBV5-1 to TRBJ1-3; TRBD1 agrees at 8 bases. Trimming at V came to 4 bases and at J to 4 bases, leaving 19 bases not matched to a gene. The CDR3 is 19 amino acids. Germline V gene lookup returns CDR1 SGHRS and CDR2 YFSETQ. CDR3 protein: CASSAGQGTTPISGNTIYF. In nucleotides, the CDR3 is TGCGCCAGCAGCGCTGGACAGGGAACGACTCCAATTTCCGGAAACACCATATATTTT. The full variable domain, in which reference TRBV5-1 and TRBJ1-3 provide the parts outside the CDR3, is KAGVTQTPRYLIKTRGQQVTLSCSPISGHRSVSWYQQTPGQGLQFLFEYFSETQRNKGNFPGRFSGRQFSNSRSEMNVSTLELGDSALYLCASSAGQGTTPISGNTIYFGEGSWLTVV.

The V and J genes are TRBV11-2 and TRBJ1-4, with a tentative D call TRBD1 (5 bases). The V end lost 3 bases, the J end lost 12 bases, and 20 bases lay between the germline ends. This CDR3 is built from 15 residues. Per the germline V gene, CDR1 is SGHAT and CDR2 is FQNNGV. The CDR3 DNA reads TGTGCCAGCAGCTTTGGTGGGGCAGGTGCCTGGGAACTGTTTTTT. Its protein product is CASSFGGAGAWELFF. Using reference TRBV11-2 and TRBJ1-4 for the parts outside the CDR3, the full variable domain is EAGVAQSPRYKIIEKRQSVAFWCNPISGHATLYWYQQILGQGPKLLIQFQNNGVVDDSQLPKDRFSAERLKGVDSTLKIQPAKLEDSAVYLCASSFGGAGAWELFFGSGTQLSVL.

This clone appeared once. CDR3 nucleotide sequence: TGCGCCAGCAGCCCTCCGACTAGCGGGAAAGACGAGCAGTACTTC. Residues: CASSPPTSGKDEQYF. The chain carries TRBV5-1 and TRBJ2-7; TRBD2 matches at 11 bases. The germline V gene encodes CDR1 SGHRS and CDR2 YFSETQ. This CDR3 is built from 15 residues. The junction had 8 bases not matched to a gene; V was cut back by 4 bases and J by 5 bases.

J is TRBJ1-3 and V is TRBV19; no reliable D call. Germline-derived CDR1 and CDR2 are LNHDA and SQIVND (reference sequence). The CDR3 loop spans 13 amino acids. The V end lost 1 base, the J end lost 4 bases, and 5 bases lay between the germline ends. This CDR3 reads CASSIGAGNTIYF. CDR3 sequence (DNA): TGTGCCAGTAGTATAGGCGCGGGAAACACCATATATTTT.

This clone appeared a few times. The J gene is TRBJ1-4, the V gene TRBV7-8; D call uncertain. The CDR3 covers 15 residues. V lost 5 bases, J lost 3 bases, and 13 bases lay in between. CDR1 is SGHVS and CDR2 is FQNEAQ in the germline V gene. The CDR3 protein is CASSGFTGSNEKLFF. CDR3 coding DNA: TGTGCCAGCAGCGGATTTACGGGGTCTAATGAAAAACTGTTTTTT.

This chain joins TRBV19 and TRBJ1-6, with a possible D match to TRBD1 (6 bases). The germline V gene encodes CDR1 LNHDA and CDR2 SQIVND (reference sequence). Trimming cost V 8 bases and J 0 bases, with 14 bases left between them. CDR3 length equals 16 residues. CDR3 coding DNA: TGTGCCAGTGAAGGGACAACGCGCTCCTATAATTCACCCCTCCACTTT. Residues: CASEGTTRSYNSPLHF. The variable domain in full, completed from reference TRBV19 and TRBJ1-6, reads DGGITQSPKYLFRKEGQNVTLSCEQNLNHDAMYWYRQDPGQGLRLIYYSQIVNDFQKGDIAEGYSVSREKKESFPLTVTSAQKNPTAFYLCASEGTTRSYNSPLHFGNGTRLTVT.

The chain links TRBV28 to TRBJ2-3; D is ambiguous. There are 15 residues in the CDR3. CDR1 and CDR2 (germline): MDHEN, SYDVKM. V lost 8 bases and J 3 bases, leaving 18 bases between the germline ends. This CDR3 is CASLHTPDDTDTQYF. The CDR3 coding sequence is TGTGCCAGCCTCCACACTCCGGATGATACAGATACGCAGTATTTT.

This clone was counted only a few times. V and J are TRBV5-1 and TRBJ1-1; D gene unclear. CDR1 SGHRS and CDR2 YFSETQ come from the germline V gene. V was pared by 7 bases and J by 3 bases, with 7 bases between. This CDR3 comprises 11 residues. The CDR3 loop is CASSRDTEAFF. Here the CDR3 DNA reads TGCGCCAGCTCCCGGGACACTGAAGCTTTCTTT. Filled out from reference TRBV5-1 and TRBJ1-1, the complete variable domain reads KAGVTQTPRYLIKTRGQQVTLSCSPISGHRSVSWYQQTPGQGLQFLFEYFSETQRNKGNFPGRFSGRQFSNSRSEMNVSTLELGDSALYLCASSRDTEAFFGQGTRLTVV.

The J gene is TRBJ1-5, the V gene TRBV29-1, with D unclear. The CDR3 totals 10 residues. CDR1 and CDR2 (germline): SQVTM, ANQGSEA. With 4 bases removed from V and 12 bases from J, the gap between germline ends came to 10 bases. The CDR3 coding sequence is TGCAGCGTTGTAAGTGACGTCCAGCATTTT. Amino acids: CSVVSDVQHF.

In this sample, this clone turned up once. V usage is TRBV19 and J usage is TRBJ1-1; maybe TRBD1 (5 bases). Trimming took off 1 base at V and 5 bases at J, with 11 bases between the two ends. The CDR3 is 14 residues long. Germline V gene data show CDR1 as LNHDA and CDR2 as SQIVND (reference sequence). In DNA, the CDR3 is TGTGCCAGTAGTATAGTACCGGGGGAGACTGAAGCTTTCTTT. Its translation is CASSIVPGETEAFF.

The chain employs TRBV5-1 and TRBJ1-1; D is unclear. Trimming cost V 1 base and J 4 bases, with 14 bases left between them. Germline CDR1 reads SGHRS; CDR2 reads YFSETQ. CDR3 length: 15 amino acids. CDR3 sequence: CASSLRGFTGTEAFF. The CDR3 DNA sequence: TGCGCCAGCAGCTTGAGAGGTTTCACCGGCACTGAAGCTTTCTTT.

The rearrangement joins TRBV2 to TRBJ2-1; D is undetermined. With 2 bases removed from V and 0 bases from J, the gap between germline ends came to 8 bases. Germline values: CDR1 SNHLY, CDR2 FYNNEI. The CDR3 totals 15 residues. This CDR3 reads CASSEPESSYNEQFF. DNA of the CDR3: TGTGCCAGCAGTGAACCCGAGAGCTCCTACAATGAGCAGTTCTTC.

The chain joins TRBV27 to TRBJ1-2; 7 bases fit TRBD1. After removal of 10 bases from V and 6 bases from J, the junction contained 11 bases not matched to a gene. The CDR3 covers 13 residues. Germline V gene sequence: CDR1 MNHEY, CDR2 SMNVEV (reference sequence). The CDR3 is CAKGTVRGHGYTF. The CDR3 coding sequence is TGTGCCAAAGGGACAGTCCGGGGGCATGGCTACACCTTC.

V gene TRBV9 combines with J gene TRBJ2-3; D possibly matches TRBD1 or TRBD2 (5 bases each). The germline V and J ends were trimmed by 1 base and 1 base, with 19 bases remaining between them. This CDR3 contains 18 residues. Looked up from germline, CDR1 is SGDLS and CDR2 is YYNGEE. CDR3 in amino acids: CASSVSARGSVGTDTQYF. The DNA for the CDR3 is TGTGCCAGCAGCGTAAGTGCGAGGGGCAGCGTCGGCACAGATACGCAGTATTTT. The full variable domain, rest sourced from reference TRBV9 and TRBJ2-3, is DSGVTQTPKHLITATGQRVTLRCSPRSGDLSVYWYQQSLDQGLQFLIQYYNGEERAKGNILERFSAQQFPDLHSELNLSSLELGDSALYFCASSVSARGSVGTDTQYFGPGTRLTVL.

The rearrangement joins TRBV5-6 to TRBJ1-3; 7 bases fit TRBD1. Germline V gene data show CDR1 as SGHDT and CDR2 as YYEEEE. V shed 4 bases, J shed 1 base, and the junction held 2 bases outside the gene matches. The CDR3 runs to 14 residues. CDR3 in amino acids: CASSKQGSGNTIYF. The CDR3 DNA is TGTGCCAGCAGCAAACAGGGGTCTGGAAACACCATATATTTT. Looking up the rest from reference TRBV5-6 and TRBJ1-3 gives the full variable domain: DAGVTQSPTHLIKTRGQQVTLRCSPKSGHDTVSWYQQALGQGPQFIFQYYEEEERQRGNFPDRFSGHQFPNYSSELNVNALLLGDSALYLCASSKQGSGNTIYFGEGSWLTVV.

The genes are TRBV29-1 and TRBJ2-1; TRBD2 aligns across 10 bases. CDR1 and CDR2 (germline): SQVTM, ANQGSEA. The CDR3 runs to 17 residues. The J segment lost 7 bases and the V segment lost 0 bases, leaving 12 bases of the junction unmatched. The CDR3 protein is CSVEDPQVLAGQNEQFF. The CDR3 bases are TGCAGCGTTGAAGATCCCCAGGTACTAGCGGGGCAGAATGAGCAGTTCTTC.

V and J are TRBV20-1 and TRBJ2-6; D possibly corresponds to TRBD2 (6 bases). The germline CDR1 and CDR2 sequences are DFQATT and SNEGSKA (reference sequence). Between the trimmed V and J ends, which lost 3 bases and 2 bases, there was a span of 17 bases. CDR3 length equals 17 residues. CDR3 protein: CSASRHSGGAGANVLTF. In DNA form, the CDR3 reads TGCAGTGCTAGTCGGCACTCCGGAGGGGCTGGGGCCAACGTCCTGACTTTC.

The chain employs TRBV5-1 and TRBJ2-1, with D tentatively TRBD1 (6 bases). V was trimmed by 4 bases and J by 7 bases, leaving 15 bases between them. The CDR3 is 14 residues long. Germline assignment: CDR1 SGHRS and CDR2 YFSETQ. The CDR3 reads CASSLANRENEQFF. Here the CDR3 DNA reads TGCGCCAGCAGCCTAGCCAACAGGGAAAATGAGCAGTTCTTC.

The chain couples TRBV9 to TRBJ1-6, with D perhaps matching TRBD1 (6 bases). Trimming left V 3 bases short and J 11 bases short, with 18 bases between. Germline CDR1 SGDLS, CDR2 YYNGEE. CDR3 length: 15 amino acids. The CDR3 DNA sequence: TGTGCCAGCAGCGCGAAATGGACAGAGAATCCACCCCTCCACTTT. Translation gives CASSAKWTENPPLHF.

The rearrangement uses TRBV5-1 and TRBJ2-2; unclear D gene. CDR3 length: 18 amino acids. Germline values: CDR1 SGHRS, CDR2 YFSETQ. V dropped 3 bases and J dropped 0 bases, with 18 bases sitting between them. CDR3 amino acids: CASSYWFGNYANTGELFF. CDR3 DNA sequence: TGCGCCAGCAGCTATTGGTTCGGTAACTACGCGAACACCGGGGAGCTGTTTTTT.

The chain uses TRBV2 and TRBJ2-3; 14 bases map to TRBD2. Trimming cost V 6 bases and J 1 base; bases outside gene matches: 3. This CDR3 has 16 residues. CDR1 is SNHLY, CDR2 FYNNEI, per germline. CDR3 amino acids: CASSMGLAGGTDTQYF. Here the CDR3 DNA reads TGTGCCAGCAGCATGGGACTAGCGGGGGGCACAGATACGCAGTATTTT.

This chain uses TRBV6-6 with TRBJ1-2, with 9 nucleotides matching TRBD1. This CDR3 is built from 13 residues. Germline CDR1 is MNHNY and CDR2 is SVGAGI (reference sequence). J gave up 0 bases and V 11 bases, and 4 bases lay outside the gene matches. The CDR3 loop reads CAGGQGSNYGYTF. CDR3 bases: TGTGCCGGGGGACAGGGCTCTAACTATGGCTACACCTTC.

The J gene is TRBJ1-5, the V gene TRBV6-5; tentative D call: TRBD1 (5 bases). The CDR3 contains 15 residues. V lost 6 bases and J 2 bases, leaving 14 bases between the germline ends. Germline-derived CDR1 and CDR2 are MNHEY and SVGAGI. This chain's CDR3 is CASRDWDVGNQPQHF. The CDR3 DNA reads as TGTGCCAGCAGGGACTGGGACGTAGGCAATCAGCCCCAGCATTTT.

The chain couples TRBV6-5 to TRBJ1-1; D gene unclear. CDR3 size: 15 residues. The germline V gene encodes CDR1 MNHEY and CDR2 SVGAGI. Trimming shortened V by 7 bases and J by 4 bases, and 19 bases separated the two germline ends. The CDR3 spells CASTLGRGLATEAFF. As DNA, the CDR3 is TGTGCCAGCACCCTAGGTCGGGGATTGGCCACTGAAGCTTTCTTT.

The rearrangement joins TRBV6-6 to TRBJ2-7; 7 bases agree with TRBD1. This CDR3 is 13 amino acids long. Germline CDR1 is MNHNY and CDR2 is SVGAGI (reference sequence). Germline trimming cut 5 bases from V and 7 bases from J; bases unmatched to any gene: 8. CDR3 residues: CASSETGKREQYF. The CDR3 DNA reads TGTGCCAGCAGTGAGACAGGGAAGCGGGAGCAGTACTTC.

The gene calls are TRBV30 and TRBJ1-5; 9 bases fit TRBD1. Germline CDR1 reads GTSNPN; CDR2 reads SVGIG (reference sequence). Trimming removed 2 bases from V and 6 bases from J; junction bases left unmatched: 8. The CDR3 covers 15 residues. CDR3 DNA: TGTGCCTGGAGTTTACAGGGGGCGTTCGGTCAGCCCCAGCATTTT. This encodes CAWSLQGAFGQPQHF.

V gene TRBV12-3 or TRBV12-4 combines with J gene TRBJ1-2, with D perhaps TRBD1 (5 bases). V shed 5 bases and J shed 5 bases, with 12 bases lying between them. CDR3 length: 13 residues. The CDR3 is CASSHLDSYGYTF. For the CDR3, the DNA is TGTGCCAGCAGTCACTTAGACAGTTATGGCTACACCTTC.

This rearrangement joins TRBV29-1 to TRBJ2-1; no definite D call. The V end lost 4 bases, the J end lost 4 bases, and 11 bases lay between the germline ends. This CDR3 has 13 amino acids. The germline CDR1 and CDR2 sequences are SQVTM and ANQGSEA. CDR3 residues: CSVVGGIYNEQFF. In DNA, the CDR3 is TGCAGCGTTGTGGGCGGTATTTACAATGAGCAGTTCTTC.